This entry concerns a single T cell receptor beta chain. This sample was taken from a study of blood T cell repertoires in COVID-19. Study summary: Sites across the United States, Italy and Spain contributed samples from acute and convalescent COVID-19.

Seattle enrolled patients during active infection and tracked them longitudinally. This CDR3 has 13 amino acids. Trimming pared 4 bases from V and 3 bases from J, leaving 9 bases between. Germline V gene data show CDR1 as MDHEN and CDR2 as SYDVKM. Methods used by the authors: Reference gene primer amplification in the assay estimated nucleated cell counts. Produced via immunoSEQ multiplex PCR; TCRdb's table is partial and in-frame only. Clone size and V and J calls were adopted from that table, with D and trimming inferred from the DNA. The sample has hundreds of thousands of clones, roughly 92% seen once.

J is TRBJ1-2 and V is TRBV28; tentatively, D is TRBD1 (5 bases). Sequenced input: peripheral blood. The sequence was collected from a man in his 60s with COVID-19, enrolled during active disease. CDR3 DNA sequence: TGTGCCAGCAGTTCTCAGGGTCACTATGGCTACACCTTC. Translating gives CASSSQGHYGYTF.